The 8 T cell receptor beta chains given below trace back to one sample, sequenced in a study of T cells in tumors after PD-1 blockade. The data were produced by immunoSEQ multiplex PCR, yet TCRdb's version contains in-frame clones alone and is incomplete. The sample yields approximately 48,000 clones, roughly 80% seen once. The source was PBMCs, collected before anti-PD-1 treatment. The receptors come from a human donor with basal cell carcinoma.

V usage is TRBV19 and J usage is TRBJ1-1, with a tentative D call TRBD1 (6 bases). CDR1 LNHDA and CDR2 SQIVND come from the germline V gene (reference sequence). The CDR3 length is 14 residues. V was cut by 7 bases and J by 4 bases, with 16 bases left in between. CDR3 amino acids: CASTQQGRATEAFF. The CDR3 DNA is TGTGCCAGTACTCAACAGGGAAGGGCCACTGAAGCTTTCTTT.

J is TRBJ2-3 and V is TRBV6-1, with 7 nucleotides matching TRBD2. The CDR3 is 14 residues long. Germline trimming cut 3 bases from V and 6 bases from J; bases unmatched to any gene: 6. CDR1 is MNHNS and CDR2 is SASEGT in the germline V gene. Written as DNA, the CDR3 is TGTGCCAGCAGTGAGTCGGGGGGAAGCGATACGCAGTATTTT. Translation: CASSESGGSDTQYF.

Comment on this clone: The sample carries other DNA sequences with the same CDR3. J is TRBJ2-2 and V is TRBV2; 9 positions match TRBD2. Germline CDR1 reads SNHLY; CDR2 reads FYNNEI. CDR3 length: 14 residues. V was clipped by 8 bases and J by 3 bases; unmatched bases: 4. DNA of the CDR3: TGTGCCAGCCGGGCGGGGGGGCACACCGGGGAGCTGTTTTTT. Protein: CASRAGGHTGELFF.

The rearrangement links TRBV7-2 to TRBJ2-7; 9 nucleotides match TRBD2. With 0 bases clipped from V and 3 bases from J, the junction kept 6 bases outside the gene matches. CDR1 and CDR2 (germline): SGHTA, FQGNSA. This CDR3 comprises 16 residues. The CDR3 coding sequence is TGTGCCAGCAGCTTAGCGGATAGCGGGGGCCGCTACGAGCAGTACTTC. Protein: CASSLADSGGRYEQYF.

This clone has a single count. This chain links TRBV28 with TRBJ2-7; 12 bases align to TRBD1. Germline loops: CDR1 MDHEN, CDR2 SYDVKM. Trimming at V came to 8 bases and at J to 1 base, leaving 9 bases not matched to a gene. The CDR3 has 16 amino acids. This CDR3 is CASPPRDRGPSYEQYF. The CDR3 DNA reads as TGTGCCAGCCCACCCCGGGACAGGGGGCCGTCCTACGAGCAGTACTTC.

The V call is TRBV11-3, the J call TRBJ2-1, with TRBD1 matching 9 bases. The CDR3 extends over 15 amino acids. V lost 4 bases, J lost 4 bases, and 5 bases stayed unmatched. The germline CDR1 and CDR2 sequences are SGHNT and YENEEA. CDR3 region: CASSSRDRAYNEQFF. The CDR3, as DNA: TGTGCCAGCAGCTCGCGGGACAGGGCATACAATGAGCAGTTCTTC.

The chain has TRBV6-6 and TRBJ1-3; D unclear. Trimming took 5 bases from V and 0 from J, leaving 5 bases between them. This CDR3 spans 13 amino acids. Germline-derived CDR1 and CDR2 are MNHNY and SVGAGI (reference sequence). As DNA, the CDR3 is TGTGCCAGCAGTGATCACTCTGGAAACACCATATATTTT. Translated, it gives CASSDHSGNTIYF.

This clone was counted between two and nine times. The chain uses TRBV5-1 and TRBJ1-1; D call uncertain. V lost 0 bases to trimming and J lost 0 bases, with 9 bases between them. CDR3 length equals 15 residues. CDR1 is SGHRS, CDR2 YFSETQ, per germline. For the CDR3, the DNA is TGCGCCAGCAGCTTGGATGAATTCATGAACACTGAAGCTTTCTTT. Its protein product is CASSLDEFMNTEAFF.